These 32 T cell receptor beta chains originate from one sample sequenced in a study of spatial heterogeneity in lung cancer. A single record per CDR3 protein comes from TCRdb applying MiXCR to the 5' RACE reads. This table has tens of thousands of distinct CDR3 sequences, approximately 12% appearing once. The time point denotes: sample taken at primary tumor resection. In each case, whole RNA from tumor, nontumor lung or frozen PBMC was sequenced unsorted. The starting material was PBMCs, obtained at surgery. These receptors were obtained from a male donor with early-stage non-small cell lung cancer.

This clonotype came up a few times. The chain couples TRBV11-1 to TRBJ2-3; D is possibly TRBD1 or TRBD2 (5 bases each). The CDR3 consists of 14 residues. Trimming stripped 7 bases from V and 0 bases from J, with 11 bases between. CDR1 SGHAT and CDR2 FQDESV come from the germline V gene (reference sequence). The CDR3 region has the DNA TGTGCCAGCACCCCGGGACCTAGCACAGATACGCAGTATTTT. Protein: CASTPGPSTDTQYF.

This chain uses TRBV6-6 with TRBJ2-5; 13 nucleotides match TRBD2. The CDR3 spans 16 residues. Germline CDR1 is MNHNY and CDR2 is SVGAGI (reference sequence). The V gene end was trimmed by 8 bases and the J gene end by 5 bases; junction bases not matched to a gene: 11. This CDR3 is CASSLRTSGSGETQYF. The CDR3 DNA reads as TGTGCCAGCTCCCTGCGGACTAGCGGGAGTGGGGAGACCCAGTACTTC.

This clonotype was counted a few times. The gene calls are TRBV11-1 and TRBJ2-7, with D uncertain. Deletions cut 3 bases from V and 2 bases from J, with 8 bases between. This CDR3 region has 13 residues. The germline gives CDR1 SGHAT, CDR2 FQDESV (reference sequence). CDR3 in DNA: TGTGCCAGCAGCTTGACGGCCCCCTACGAGCAGTACTTC. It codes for CASSLTAPYEQYF. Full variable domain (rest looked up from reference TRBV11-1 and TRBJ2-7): EAEVAQSPRYKITEKSQAVAFWCDPISGHATLYWYRQILGQGPELLVQFQDESVVDDSQLPKDRFSAERLKGVDSTLKIQPAELGDSAMYLCASSLTAPYEQYFGPGTRLTVT.

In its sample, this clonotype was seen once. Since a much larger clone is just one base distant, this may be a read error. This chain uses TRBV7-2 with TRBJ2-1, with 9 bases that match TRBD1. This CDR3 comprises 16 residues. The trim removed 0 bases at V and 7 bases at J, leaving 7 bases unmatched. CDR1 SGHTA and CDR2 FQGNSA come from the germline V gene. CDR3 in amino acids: CASSLAVGQGTNEQFF. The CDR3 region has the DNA TGTGCCAGCAGCTTAGCGGTGGGACAGGGAACGAATGAGCAGTTCTTC.

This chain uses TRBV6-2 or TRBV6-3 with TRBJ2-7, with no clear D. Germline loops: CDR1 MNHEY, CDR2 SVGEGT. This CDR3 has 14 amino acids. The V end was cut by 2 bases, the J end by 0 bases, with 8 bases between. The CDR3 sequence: CASSYVTLSYEQYF. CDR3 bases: TGTGCCAGCAGTTACGTGACACTCTCCTACGAGCAGTACTTC.

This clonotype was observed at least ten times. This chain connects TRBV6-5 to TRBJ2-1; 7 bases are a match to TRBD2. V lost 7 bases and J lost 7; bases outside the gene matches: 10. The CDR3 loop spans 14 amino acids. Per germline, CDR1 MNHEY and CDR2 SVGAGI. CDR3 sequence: CASNKRLGGNEQFF. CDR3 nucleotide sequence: TGTGCCAGCAACAAAAGACTGGGAGGGAATGAGCAGTTCTTC.

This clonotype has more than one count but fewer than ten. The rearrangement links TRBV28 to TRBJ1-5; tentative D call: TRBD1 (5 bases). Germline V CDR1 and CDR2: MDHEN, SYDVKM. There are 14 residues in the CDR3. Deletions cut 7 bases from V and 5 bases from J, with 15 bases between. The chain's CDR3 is CASITPEGDQPQHF. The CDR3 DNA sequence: TGTGCCAGCATAACTCCAGAAGGGGATCAGCCCCAGCATTTT.

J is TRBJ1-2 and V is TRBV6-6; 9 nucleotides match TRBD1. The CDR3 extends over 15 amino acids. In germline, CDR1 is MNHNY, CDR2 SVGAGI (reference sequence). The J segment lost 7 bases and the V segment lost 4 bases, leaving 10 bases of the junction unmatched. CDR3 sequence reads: CASSSKITGGPGYTF. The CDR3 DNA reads TGTGCCAGCAGTTCGAAGATTACAGGGGGCCCTGGCTACACCTTC.

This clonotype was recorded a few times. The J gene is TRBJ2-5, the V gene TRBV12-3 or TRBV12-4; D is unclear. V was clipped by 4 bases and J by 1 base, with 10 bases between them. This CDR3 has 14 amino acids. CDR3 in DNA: TGTGCCAGCAGTTCCCGGACCTCCCAAGAGACCCAGTACTTC. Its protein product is CASSSRTSQETQYF.

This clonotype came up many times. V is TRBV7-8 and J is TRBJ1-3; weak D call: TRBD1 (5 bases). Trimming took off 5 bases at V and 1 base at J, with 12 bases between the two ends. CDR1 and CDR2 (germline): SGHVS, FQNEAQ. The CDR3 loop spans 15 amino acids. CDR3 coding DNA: TGTGCCAGCAGCGGGGGACGGACGTCTGGAAACACCATATATTTT. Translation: CASSGGRTSGNTIYF. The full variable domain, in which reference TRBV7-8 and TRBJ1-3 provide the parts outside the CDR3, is GAGVSQSPRYKVAKRGQDVALRCDPISGHVSLFWYQQALGQGPEFLTYFQNEAQLDKSGLPSDRFFAERPEGSVSTLKIQRTQQEDSAVYLCASSGGRTSGNTIYFGEGSWLTVV.

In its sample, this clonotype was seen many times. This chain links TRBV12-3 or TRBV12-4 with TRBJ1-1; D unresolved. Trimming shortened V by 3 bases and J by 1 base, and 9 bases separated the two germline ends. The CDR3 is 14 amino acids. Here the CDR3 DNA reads TGTGCCAGCAGTTTTCGGACCGGGAACACTGAAGCTTTCTTT. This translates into CASSFRTGNTEAFF.

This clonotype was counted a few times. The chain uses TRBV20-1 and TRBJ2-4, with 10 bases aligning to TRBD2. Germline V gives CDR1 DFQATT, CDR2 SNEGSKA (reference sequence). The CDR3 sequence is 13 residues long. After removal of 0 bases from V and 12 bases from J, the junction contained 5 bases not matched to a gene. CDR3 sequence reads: CSARDKPSGSQYF. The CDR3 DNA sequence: TGCAGTGCTAGAGATAAACCTAGCGGGAGTCAGTACTTC.

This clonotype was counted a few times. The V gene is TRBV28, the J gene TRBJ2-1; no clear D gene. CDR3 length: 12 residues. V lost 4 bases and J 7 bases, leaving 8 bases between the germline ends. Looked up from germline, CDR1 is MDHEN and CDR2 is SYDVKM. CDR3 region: CASSSAANEQFF. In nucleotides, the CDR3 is TGTGCCAGCAGTTCGGCTGCAAATGAGCAGTTCTTC.

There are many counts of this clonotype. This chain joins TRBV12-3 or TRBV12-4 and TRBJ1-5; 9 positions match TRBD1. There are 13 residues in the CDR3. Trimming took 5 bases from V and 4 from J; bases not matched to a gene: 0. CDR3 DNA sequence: TGTGCCAGCAGTGACAGGGGGAATCAGCCCCAGCATTTT. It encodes CASSDRGNQPQHF.

CDR3 loop: CASSYSMVNTEAFF. DNA of the CDR3: TGTGCCAGCAGTTATTCGATGGTGAACACTGAAGCTTTCTTT. The V and J genes are TRBV6-2 or TRBV6-3 and TRBJ1-1; D not resolved. CDR1 is MNHEY and CDR2 is SVGEGT in the germline V gene. CDR3 length equals 14 residues. The V gene lost 3 bases and the J gene lost 0 bases, with 8 bases spanning the gap.

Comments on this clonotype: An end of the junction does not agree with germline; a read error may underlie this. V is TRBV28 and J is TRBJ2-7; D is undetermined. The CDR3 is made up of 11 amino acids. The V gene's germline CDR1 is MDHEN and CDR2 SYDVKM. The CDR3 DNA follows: TGTGCCAGCAGTGAGGACCGAAAGAGGCACTTC. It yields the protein CASSEDRKRHF.

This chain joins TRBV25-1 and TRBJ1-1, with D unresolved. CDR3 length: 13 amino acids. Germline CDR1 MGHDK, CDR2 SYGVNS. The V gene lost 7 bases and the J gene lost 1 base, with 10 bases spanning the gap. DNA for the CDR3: TGTGCCAGCACGCCGGATCCGAACACTGAAGCTTTCTTT. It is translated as CASTPDPNTEAFF.

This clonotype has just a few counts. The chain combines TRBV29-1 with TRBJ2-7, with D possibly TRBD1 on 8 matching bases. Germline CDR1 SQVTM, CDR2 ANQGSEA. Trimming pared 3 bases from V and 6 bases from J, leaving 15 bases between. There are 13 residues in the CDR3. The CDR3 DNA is TGCAGCGTTGAGACAACAGGGGGGGCCGAGCAGTACTTC. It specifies CSVETTGGAEQYF.

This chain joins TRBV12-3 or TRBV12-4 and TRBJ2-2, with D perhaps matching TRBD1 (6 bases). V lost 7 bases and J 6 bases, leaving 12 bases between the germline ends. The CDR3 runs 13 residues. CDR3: CASKKSGAGELFF. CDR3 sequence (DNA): TGTGCCAGCAAGAAATCAGGGGCCGGGGAGCTGTTTTTT.

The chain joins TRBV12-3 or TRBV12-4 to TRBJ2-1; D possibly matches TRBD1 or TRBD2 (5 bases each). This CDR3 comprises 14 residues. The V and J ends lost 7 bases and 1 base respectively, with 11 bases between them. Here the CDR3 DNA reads TGTGCCAGCACACGGGGCCAATCCTACAATGAGCAGTTCTTC. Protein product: CASTRGQSYNEQFF.

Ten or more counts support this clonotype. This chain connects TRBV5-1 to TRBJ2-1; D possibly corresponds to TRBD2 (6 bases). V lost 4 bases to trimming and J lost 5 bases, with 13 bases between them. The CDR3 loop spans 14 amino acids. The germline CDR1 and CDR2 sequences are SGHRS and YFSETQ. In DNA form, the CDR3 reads TGCGCCAGCAGCGCTGGACTACGGAACAATGAGCAGTTCTTC. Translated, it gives CASSAGLRNNEQFF.

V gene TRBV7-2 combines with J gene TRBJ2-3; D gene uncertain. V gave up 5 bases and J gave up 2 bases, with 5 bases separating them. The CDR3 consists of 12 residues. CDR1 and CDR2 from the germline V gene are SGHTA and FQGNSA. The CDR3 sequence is CASSRYTDTQYF. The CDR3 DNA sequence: TGTGCCAGCAGCCGATACACAGATACGCAGTATTTT.

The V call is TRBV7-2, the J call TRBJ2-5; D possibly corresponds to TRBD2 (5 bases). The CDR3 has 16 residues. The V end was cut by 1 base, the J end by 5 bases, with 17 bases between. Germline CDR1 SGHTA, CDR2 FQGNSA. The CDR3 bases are TGTGCCAGCAGCTTAGGAACCGGGATCCTCAAGGAGACCCAGTACTTC. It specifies CASSLGTGILKETQYF. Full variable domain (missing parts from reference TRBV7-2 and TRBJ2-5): GAGVSQSPSNKVTEKGKDVELRCDPISGHTALYWYRQSLGQGLEFLIYFQGNSAPDKSGLPSDRFSAERTGGSVSTLTIQRTQQEDSAVYLCASSLGTGILKETQYFGPGTRLLVL.

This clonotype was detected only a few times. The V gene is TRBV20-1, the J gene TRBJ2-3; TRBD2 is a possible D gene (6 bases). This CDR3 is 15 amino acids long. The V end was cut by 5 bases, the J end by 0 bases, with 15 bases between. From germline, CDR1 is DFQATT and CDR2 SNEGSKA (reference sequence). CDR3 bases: TGCAGTGCTTTGGGCGGCGGGGCAAGCACAGATACGCAGTATTTT. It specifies CSALGGGASTDTQYF.

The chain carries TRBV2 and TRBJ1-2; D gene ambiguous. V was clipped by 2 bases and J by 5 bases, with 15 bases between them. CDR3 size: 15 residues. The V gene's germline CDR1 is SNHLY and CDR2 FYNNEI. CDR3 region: CASSESQVLGYGYTF. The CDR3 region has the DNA TGTGCCAGCAGTGAATCTCAGGTTCTTGGGTATGGCTACACCTTC.

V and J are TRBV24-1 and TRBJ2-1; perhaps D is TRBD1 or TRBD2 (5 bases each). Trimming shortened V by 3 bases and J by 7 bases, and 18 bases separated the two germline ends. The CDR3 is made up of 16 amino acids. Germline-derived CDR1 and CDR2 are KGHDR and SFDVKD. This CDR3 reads CATSDPRDLSGNEQFF. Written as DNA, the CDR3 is TGTGCCACCAGTGATCCCCGGGACCTGAGTGGGAATGAGCAGTTCTTC.

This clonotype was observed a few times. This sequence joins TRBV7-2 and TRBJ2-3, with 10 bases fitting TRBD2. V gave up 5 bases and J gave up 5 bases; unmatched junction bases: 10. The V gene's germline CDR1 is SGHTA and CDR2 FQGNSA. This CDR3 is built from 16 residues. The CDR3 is CASSRSTSGMLDTQYF. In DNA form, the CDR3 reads TGTGCCAGCAGCCGAAGCACTAGCGGGATGTTAGATACGCAGTATTTT.

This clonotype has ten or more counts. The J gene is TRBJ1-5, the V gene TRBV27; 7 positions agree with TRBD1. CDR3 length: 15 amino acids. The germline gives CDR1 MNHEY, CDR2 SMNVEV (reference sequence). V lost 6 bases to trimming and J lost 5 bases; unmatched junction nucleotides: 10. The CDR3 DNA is TGTGCCAGCAGCTCGAGGGGGCGAGGGGATCAGCCCCAGCATTTT. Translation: CASSSRGRGDQPQHF.

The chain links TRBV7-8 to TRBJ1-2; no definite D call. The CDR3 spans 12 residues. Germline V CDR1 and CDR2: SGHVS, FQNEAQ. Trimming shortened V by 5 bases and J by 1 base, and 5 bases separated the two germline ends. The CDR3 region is CASSTRNYGYTF. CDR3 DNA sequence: TGTGCCAGCAGCACCCGTAACTATGGCTACACCTTC.

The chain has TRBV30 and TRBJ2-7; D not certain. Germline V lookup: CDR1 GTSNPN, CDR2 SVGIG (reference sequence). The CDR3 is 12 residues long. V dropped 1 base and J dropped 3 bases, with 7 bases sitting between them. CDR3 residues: CAWSETSYEQYF. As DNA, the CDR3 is TGTGCCTGGAGTGAGACCAGCTACGAGCAGTACTTC.

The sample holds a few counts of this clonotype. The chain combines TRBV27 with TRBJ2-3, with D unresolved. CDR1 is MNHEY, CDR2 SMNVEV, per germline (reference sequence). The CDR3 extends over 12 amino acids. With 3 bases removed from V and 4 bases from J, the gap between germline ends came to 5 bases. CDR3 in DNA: TGTGCCAGCAGTTTGAGTGCAGATACGCAGTATTTT. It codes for CASSLSADTQYF.

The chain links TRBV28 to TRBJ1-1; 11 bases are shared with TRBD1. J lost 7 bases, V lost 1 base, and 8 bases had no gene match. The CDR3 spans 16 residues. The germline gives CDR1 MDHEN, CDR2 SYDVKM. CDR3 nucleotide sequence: TGTGCCAGCAGTTTATCCGGACAGGGGGCACCTCTTGAAGCTTTCTTT. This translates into CASSLSGQGAPLEAFF.